These 2 T cell receptor beta chains originate from one sample sequenced in a study of tissue T cells after allogeneic stem cell transplantation. The data were produced by immunoSEQ multiplex PCR, yet TCRdb's version contains in-frame clones alone and is incomplete. This table holds 6,400 or so clones, 50% found once. Sample time point: mouse harvest day 7 after allogeneic transplant. The graft held 10^6 splenic CD5+ T cells and 10^7 T-cell-depleted bone marrow cells. The sequencing input was gut tissue. The receptors were sampled from a female BALB/c mouse given C57BL/6 T cells with graft-versus-host disease after an allogeneic hematopoietic cell transplant.

As for this clone: The listed genes are named as in mouse. The CDR3 extends 1 residue past the end of the read, so its final part is completed from the germline J gene. The chain is built from TRBV16 and TRBJ1-4, with no clear D. The CDR3 consists of 13 residues. Trimming took off 1 base at V and 5 bases at J, with 5 bases between the two ends. From germline, CDR1 is SGHSA and CDR2 FRNQAP. The CDR3 DNA, read in part, is TGTGCAAGCAGCTTAGTGGGGAACGAAAGATTATTT. Residues: CASSLVGNERLF. The whole CDR3 is CASSLVGNERLFF.

To note about this clone: Any gene name here is a mouse gene name. From the germline J gene comes the end of the CDR3, since the read stops 1 residue before it. The J gene is TRBJ1-2, the V gene TRBV26; D remains unclear. The germline V and J ends were trimmed by 0 bases and 3 bases, with 5 bases remaining between them. CDR1 is KGHPV and CDR2 is FQNQEV in the germline V gene (reference sequence). The CDR3 runs 13 residues. Partial CDR3 DNA: TGTGCCAGCAGTCTGTCAGGGTACTCCGACTACACC. Encoded protein: CASSLSGYSDYT. The full-length CDR3 reads as CASSLSGYSDYTF.